This T cell receptor beta chain stems from a study of blood T cell repertoires in COVID-19. Libraries were prepared by immunoSEQ multiplex PCR; TCRdb keeps only in-frame clonotypes and omits some of them. The sample holds a few hundred thousand clones; roughly 86% are singletons and the top ten take less than 3.5%. Cohorts were based on clinical histories the participants reported. Within 2 weeks of study entry, exposed participants had contacted a PCR-confirmed or clinician-diagnosed COVID-19 case. Germline CDR1 is MDHEN and CDR2 is SYDVKM. The CDR3 has 15 amino acids. V was clipped by 4 bases and J by 9 bases; unmatched bases: 11.

What was sequenced was PBMCs or T cells enriched from blood (not recorded which). The source of this sequence is a woman in her forties or fifties who had been exposed to COVID-19. The chain employs TRBV28 and TRBJ1-2, with 10 bases lining up with TRBD1. DNA of the CDR3: TGTGCCAGCAGTTCCCCCGGGACAGGGGAGCTTAGCTACACCTTC. The encoded protein is CASSSPGTGELSYTF.